This record looks at one T cell receptor (beta chain) sequence and its context. Its target is unknown. V trimming: 7 bases; J trimming: 3 bases; junction bases outside the gene matches: 5. Looked up from germline, CDR1 is ENHRY and CDR2 is SYGVKD. This CDR3 contains 13 residues. These data are taken from a study of T cells after yellow fever vaccination. Study-wide results and caveats: Most clones from primary vaccination were detected again post-booster (roughly 95% CD4, roughly 91% CD8). Relatively few clonotypes were ones that appeared in both CD4 and CD8 compartments.

TCR cDNA was made by 5'RACE template switching, adding a universal primer site and UMIs. From the 5' RACE reads, TCRdb called clonotypes with MiXCR, one entry per CDR3 protein. This sample has more than 300,000 distinct CDR3 sequences, with around 11% found just once. The rearrangement joins TRBV10-3 to TRBJ1-1, with TRBD1 matching 7 bases. Here the sequenced sample was CD4+ T cells sorted from PBMCs, taken 45 days after the yellow fever booster vaccination. This TCR derives from a man between 18 and 35 years old who received the YFV17D yellow fever vaccine. The CDR3 sequence is CAINHDRDTEAFF. CDR3 sequence (DNA): TGTGCCATCAACCATGACAGGGACACTGAAGCTTTCTTT.